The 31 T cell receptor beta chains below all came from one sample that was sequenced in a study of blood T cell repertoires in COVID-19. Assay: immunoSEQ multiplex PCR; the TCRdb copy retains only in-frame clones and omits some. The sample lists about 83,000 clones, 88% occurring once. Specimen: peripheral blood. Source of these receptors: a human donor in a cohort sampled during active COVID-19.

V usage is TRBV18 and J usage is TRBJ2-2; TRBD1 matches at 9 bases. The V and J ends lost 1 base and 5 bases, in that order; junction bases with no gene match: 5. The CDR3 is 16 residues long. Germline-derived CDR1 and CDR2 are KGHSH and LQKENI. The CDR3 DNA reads TGTGCCAGCTCACCACTTGCACAGGGGGCAACCGGGGAGCTGTTTTTT. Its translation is CASSPLAQGATGELFF.

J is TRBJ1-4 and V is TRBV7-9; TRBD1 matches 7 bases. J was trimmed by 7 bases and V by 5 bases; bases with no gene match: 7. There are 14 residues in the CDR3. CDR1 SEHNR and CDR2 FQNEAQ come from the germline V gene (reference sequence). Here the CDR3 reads CASSTGVMAEKLFF. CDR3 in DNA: TGTGCCAGCAGCACAGGGGTTATGGCTGAAAAACTGTTTTTT.

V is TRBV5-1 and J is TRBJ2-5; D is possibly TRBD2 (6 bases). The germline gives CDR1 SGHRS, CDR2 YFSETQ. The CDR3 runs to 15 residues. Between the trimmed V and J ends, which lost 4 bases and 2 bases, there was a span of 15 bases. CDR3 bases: TGCGCCAGCAGCAGTGGAGGAGGGTCGCAAGAGACCCAGTACTTC. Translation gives CASSSGGGSQETQYF.

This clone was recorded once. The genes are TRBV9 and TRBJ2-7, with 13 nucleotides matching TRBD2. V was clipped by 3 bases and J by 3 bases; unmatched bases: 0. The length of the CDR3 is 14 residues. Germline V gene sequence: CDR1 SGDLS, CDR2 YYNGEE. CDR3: CASSGTSGSYEQYF. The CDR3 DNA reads TGTGCCAGCAGCGGGACTAGCGGGAGCTACGAGCAGTACTTC.

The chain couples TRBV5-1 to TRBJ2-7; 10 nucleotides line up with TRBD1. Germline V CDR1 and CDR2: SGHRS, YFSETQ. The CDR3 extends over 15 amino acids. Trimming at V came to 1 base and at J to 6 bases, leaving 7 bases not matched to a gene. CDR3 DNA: TGCGCCAGCAGCTTGAGGGGACAGGGGACCACCGAGCAGTACTTC. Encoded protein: CASSLRGQGTTEQYF.

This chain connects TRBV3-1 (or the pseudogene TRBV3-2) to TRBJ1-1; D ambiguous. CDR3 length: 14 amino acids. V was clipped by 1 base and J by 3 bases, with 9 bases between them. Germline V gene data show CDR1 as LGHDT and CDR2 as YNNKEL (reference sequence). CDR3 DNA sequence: TGTGCCAGCAGCCAAGGGAGGTCGGACACTGAAGCTTTCTTT. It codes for CASSQGRSDTEAFF.

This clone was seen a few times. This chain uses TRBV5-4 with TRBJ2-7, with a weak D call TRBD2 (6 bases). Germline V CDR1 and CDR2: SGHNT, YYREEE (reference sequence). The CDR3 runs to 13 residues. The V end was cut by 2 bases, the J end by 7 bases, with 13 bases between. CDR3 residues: CASSFGLAREQYF. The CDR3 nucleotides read TGTGCCAGCAGCTTCGGTCTAGCGAGAGAGCAGTACTTC. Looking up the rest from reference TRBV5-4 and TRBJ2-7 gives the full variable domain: ETGVTQSPTHLIKTRGQQVTLRCSSQSGHNTVSWYQQALGQGPQFIFQYYREEENGRGNFPPRFSGLQFPNYSSELNVNALELDDSALYLCASSFGLAREQYFGPGTRLTVT.

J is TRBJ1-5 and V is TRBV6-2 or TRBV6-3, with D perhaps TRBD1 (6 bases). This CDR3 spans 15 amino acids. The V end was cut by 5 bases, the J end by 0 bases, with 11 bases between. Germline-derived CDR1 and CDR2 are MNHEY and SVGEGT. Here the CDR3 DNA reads TGTGCCAGCAGTAACTACAGGGATAGCAATCAGCCCCAGCATTTT. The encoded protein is CASSNYRDSNQPQHF.

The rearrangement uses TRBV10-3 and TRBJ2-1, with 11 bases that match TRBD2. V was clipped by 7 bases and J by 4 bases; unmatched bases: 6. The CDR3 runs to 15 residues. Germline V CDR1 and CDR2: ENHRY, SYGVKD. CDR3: CAITISGGGYNEQFF. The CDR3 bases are TGTGCCATCACCATTAGCGGGGGGGGTTACAATGAGCAGTTCTTC.

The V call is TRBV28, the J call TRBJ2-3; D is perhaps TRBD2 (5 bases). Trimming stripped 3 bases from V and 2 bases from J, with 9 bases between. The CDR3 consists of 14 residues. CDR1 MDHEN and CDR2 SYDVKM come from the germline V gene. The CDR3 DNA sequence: TGTGCCAGCAGTTTTGGGAGTGCCACAGATACGCAGTATTTT. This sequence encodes CASSFGSATDTQYF.

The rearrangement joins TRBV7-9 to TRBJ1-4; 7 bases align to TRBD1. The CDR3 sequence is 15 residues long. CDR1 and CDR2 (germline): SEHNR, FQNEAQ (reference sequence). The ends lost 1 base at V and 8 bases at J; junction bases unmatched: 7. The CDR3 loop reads CASSLGTGEGEKLFF. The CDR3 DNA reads TGTGCCAGCAGCTTAGGGACAGGAGAGGGGGAAAAACTGTTTTTT.

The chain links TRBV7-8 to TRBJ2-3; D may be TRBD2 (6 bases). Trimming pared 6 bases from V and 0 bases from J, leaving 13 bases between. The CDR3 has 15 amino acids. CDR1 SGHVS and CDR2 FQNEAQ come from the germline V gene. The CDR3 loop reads CASRNGLTSTDTQYF. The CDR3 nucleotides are TGTGCCAGCAGAAATGGACTAACTAGCACAGATACGCAGTATTTT.

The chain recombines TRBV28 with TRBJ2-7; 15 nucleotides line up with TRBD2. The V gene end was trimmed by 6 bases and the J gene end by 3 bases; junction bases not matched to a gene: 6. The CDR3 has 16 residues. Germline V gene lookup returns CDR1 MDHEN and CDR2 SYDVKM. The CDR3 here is CASSWTSGRADYEQYF. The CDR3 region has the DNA TGTGCCAGCAGCTGGACTAGCGGGAGGGCCGACTACGAGCAGTACTTC.

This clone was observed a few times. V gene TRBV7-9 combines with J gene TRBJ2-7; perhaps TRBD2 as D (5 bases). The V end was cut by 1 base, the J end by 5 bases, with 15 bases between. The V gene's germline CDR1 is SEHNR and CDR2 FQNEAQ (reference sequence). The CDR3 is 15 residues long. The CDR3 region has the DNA TGTGCCAGCAGCTTAGGTAGGGAGACTTACCACGAGCAGTACTTC. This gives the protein CASSLGRETYHEQYF.

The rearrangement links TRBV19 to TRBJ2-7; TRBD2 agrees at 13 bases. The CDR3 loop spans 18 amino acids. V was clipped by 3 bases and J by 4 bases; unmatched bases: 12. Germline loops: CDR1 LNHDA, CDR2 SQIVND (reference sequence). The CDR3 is CASSMSGQGTSGTYEQYF. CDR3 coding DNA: TGTGCCAGTAGTATGTCTGGACAGGGGACTAGCGGGACTTACGAGCAGTACTTC. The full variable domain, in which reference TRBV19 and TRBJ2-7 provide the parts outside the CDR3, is DGGITQSPKYLFRKEGQNVTLSCEQNLNHDAMYWYRQDPGQGLRLIYYSQIVNDFQKGDIAEGYSVSREKKESFPLTVTSAQKNPTAFYLCASSMSGQGTSGTYEQYFGPGTRLTVT.

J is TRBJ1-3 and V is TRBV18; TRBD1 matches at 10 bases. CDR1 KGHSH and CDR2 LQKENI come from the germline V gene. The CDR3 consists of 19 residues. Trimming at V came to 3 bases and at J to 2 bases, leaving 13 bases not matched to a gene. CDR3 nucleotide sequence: TGTGCCAGCTCACCTTTTCGGGGACAGGGGAAAACTGCTGGAAACACCATATATTTT. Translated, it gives CASSPFRGQGKTAGNTIYF.

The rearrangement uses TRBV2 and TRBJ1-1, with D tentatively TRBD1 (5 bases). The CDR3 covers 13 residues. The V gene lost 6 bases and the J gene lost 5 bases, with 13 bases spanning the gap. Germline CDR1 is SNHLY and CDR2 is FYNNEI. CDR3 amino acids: CASSVQGGTEAFF. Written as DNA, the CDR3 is TGTGCCAGCAGCGTCCAGGGCGGTACTGAAGCTTTCTTT.

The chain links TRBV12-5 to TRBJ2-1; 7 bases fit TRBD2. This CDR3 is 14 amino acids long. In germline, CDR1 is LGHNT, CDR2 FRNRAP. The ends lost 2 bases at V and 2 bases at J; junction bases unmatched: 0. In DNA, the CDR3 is TGTGCTAGTGGTTTGAGCGGGGCCTACAATGAGCAGTTCTTC. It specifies CASGLSGAYNEQFF.

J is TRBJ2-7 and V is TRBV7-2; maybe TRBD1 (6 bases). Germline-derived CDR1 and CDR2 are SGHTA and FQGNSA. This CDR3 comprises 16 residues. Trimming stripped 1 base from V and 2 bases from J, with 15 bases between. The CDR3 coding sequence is TGTGCCAGCAGCTTAGGGGTAGGGGGTGTTACCTACGAGCAGTACTTC. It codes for CASSLGVGGVTYEQYF.

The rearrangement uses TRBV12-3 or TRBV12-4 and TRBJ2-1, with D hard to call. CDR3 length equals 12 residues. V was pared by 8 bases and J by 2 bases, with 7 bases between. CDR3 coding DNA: TGTGCCAGCGGAGAGGCCTACAATGAGCAGTTCTTC. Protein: CASGEAYNEQFF.

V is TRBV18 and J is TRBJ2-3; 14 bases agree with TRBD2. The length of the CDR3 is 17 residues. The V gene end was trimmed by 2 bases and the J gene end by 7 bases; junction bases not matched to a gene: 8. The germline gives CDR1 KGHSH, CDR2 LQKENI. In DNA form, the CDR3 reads TGTGCCAGCTCACCAAGTGGTCGGACTAGCGGGAGGAATACGCAGTATTTT. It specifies CASSPSGRTSGRNTQYF.

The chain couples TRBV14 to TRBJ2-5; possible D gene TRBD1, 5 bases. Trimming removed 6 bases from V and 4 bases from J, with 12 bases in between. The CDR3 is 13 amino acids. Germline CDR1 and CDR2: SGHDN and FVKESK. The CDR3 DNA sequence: TGTGCCAGCAGTAGAGACCAGGGAGAGACCCAGTACTTC. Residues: CASSRDQGETQYF.

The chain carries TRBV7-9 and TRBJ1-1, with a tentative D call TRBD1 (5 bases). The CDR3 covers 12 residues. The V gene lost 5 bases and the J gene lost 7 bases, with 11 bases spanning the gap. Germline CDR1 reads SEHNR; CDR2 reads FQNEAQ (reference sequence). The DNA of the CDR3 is TGTGCCAGCAGCGCAGGGTATTTTGAAGCTTTCTTT. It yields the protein CASSAGYFEAFF. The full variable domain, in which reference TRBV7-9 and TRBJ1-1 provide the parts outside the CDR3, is DTGVSQNPRHKITKRGQNVTFRCDPISEHNRLYWYRQTLGQGPEFLTYFQNEAQLEKSRLLSDRFSAERPKGSFSTLEIQRTEQGDSAMYLCASSAGYFEAFFGQGTRLTVV.

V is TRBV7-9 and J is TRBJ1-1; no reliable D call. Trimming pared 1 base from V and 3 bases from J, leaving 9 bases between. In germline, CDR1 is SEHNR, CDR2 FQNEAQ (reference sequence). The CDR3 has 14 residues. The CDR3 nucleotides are TGTGCCAGCAGCTTAGAATTATCGGACACTGAAGCTTTCTTT. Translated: CASSLELSDTEAFF.

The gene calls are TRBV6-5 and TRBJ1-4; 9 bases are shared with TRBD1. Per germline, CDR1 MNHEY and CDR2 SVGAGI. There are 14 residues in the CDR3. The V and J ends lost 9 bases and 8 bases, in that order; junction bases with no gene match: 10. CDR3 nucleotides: TGTGCCAGTCAAACCGGGACAGGGAGCGAAAAACTGTTTTTT. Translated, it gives CASQTGTGSEKLFF.

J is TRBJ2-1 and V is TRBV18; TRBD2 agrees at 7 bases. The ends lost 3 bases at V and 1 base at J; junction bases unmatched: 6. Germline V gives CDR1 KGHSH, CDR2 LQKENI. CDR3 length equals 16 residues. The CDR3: CASSPEAGVSYNEQFF. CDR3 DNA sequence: TGTGCCAGCTCACCTGAGGCGGGAGTATCCTACAATGAGCAGTTCTTC.

CDR3 DNA sequence: TGCGCCAGCAGTGAGAATGAAGGGAGCTCCTACAATGAGCAGTTCTTC. Protein: CASSENEGSSYNEQFF. The genes are TRBV10-1 and TRBJ2-1; TRBD2 is a possible D gene (5 bases). CDR3 length: 16 residues. V was shortened by 2 bases and J by 0 bases, with 11 bases between the two germline ends. Germline values: CDR1 WNHNN, CDR2 SYGVQD (reference sequence).

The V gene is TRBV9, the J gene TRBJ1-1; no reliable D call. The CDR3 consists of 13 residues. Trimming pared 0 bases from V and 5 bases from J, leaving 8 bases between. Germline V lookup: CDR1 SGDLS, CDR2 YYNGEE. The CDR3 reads CASSVAPGTEAFF. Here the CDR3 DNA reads TGTGCCAGCAGCGTAGCTCCGGGGACTGAAGCTTTCTTT.

The CDR3 DNA reads TGCGCCAGCAGCCCGGGACAGGTTAGCAATCAGCCCCAGCATTTT. Translated: CASSPGQVSNQPQHF. The chain is built from TRBV5-1 and TRBJ1-5; 8 bases agree with TRBD1. The CDR3 loop spans 15 amino acids. Germline lookup yields CDR1 SGHRS and CDR2 YFSETQ. Losses at the gene ends were 4 bases for V and 0 bases for J; bases not matched to a gene: 3.

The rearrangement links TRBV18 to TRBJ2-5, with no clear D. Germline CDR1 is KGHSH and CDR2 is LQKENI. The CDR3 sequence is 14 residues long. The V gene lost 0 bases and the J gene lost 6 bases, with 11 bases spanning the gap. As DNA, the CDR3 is TGTGCCAGCTCACCACCGAGTATGAGCAAGACCCAGTACTTC. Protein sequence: CASSPPSMSKTQYF. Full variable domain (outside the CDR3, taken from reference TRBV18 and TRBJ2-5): NAGVMQNPRHLVRRRGQEARLRCSPMKGHSHVYWYRQLPEEGLKFMVYLQKENIIDESGMPKERFSAEFPKEGPSILRIQQVVRGDSAAYFCASSPPSMSKTQYFGPGTRLLVL.

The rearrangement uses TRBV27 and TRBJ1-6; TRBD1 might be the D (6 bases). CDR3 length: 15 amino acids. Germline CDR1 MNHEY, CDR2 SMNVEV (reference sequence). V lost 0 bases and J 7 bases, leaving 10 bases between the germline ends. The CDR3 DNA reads TGTGCCAGCAGTTTATCGTTAACAGGGAATTCACCCCTCCACTTT. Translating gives CASSLSLTGNSPLHF.